Listed here are 9 T cell receptor beta chains from one sample, sequenced in a study of T cell responses to AZD1222 COVID-19 vaccine (dated by TCRdb to about 2021). Libraries were prepared through the immunoSEQ multiplex PCR assay. TCRdb took over this immuneACCESS table, retaining in-frame rearrangements with V and J assigned. Such tables are incomplete; in checked studies, under half of the missing clones stem from an unresolved V gene, and the remainder is unexplained. Across this sample there are around 130,000 clones, with approximately 92% seen only once. 0.85% to 1.3% of the sample belongs to the ten largest clones. This specimen's time point label, per the study, means: about 28 days (+/-7) after the second vaccine dose. The sequencing used peripheral blood, collected 28 days after the second AZD1222 dose. These receptors were collected from an adult who received the AZD1222 COVID-19 vaccine.

V and J are TRBV5-4 and TRBJ2-7; 8 bases match TRBD2. This CDR3 has 14 amino acids. The germline CDR1 and CDR2 sequences are SGHNT and YYREEE (reference sequence). The trim removed 1 base at V and 5 bases at J, leaving 5 bases unmatched. The CDR3, as DNA: TGTGCCAGCAGCTTGAAGCGGGAGCCACACGAGCAGTACTTC. Translated: CASSLKREPHEQYF.

The chain links TRBV5-1 to TRBJ2-5, with no clear D. CDR3 length equals 12 residues. V was trimmed by 2 bases and J by 2 bases, leaving 4 bases between them. The germline CDR1 and CDR2 sequences are SGHRS and YFSETQ. CDR3 amino acids: CASSFEQETQYF. The CDR3 DNA reads TGCGCCAGCAGCTTCGAACAAGAGACCCAGTACTTC.

This clone was seen once. The genes are TRBV28 and TRBJ2-1; tentative D call: TRBD1 (6 bases). Germline V gene sequence: CDR1 MDHEN, CDR2 SYDVKM. Trimming stripped 5 bases from V and 2 bases from J, with 13 bases between. The length of the CDR3 is 15 residues. The CDR3 nucleotides read TGTGCCAGCAGTCCACGCCGGGACACCTACAATGAGCAGTTCTTC. This codes for CASSPRRDTYNEQFF.

This chain connects TRBV7-3 to TRBJ1-1, with 9 bases lining up with TRBD1. The J segment lost 4 bases and the V segment lost 5 bases, leaving 5 bases of the junction unmatched. This CDR3 is built from 14 residues. Germline CDR1 and CDR2: SGHTA and FQGTGA. CDR3 DNA sequence: TGTGCCAGCAGCGCCACAGGGGGCGGCACTGAAGCTTTCTTT. This translates into CASSATGGGTEAFF.

CDR3 sequence reads: CASSIGANSPLHF. The DNA for the CDR3 is TGTGCCAGTAGTATAGGGGCGAATTCACCCCTCCACTTT. The chain combines TRBV19 with TRBJ1-6; D gene uncertain. Deletions cut 1 base from V and 7 bases from J, with 5 bases between. The CDR3 loop spans 13 amino acids. Germline CDR1 is LNHDA and CDR2 is SQIVND (reference sequence).

V gene TRBV9 combines with J gene TRBJ1-2; 8 bases map to TRBD1. The CDR3 extends over 14 amino acids. Germline loops: CDR1 SGDLS, CDR2 YYNGEE. V trimming: 5 bases; J trimming: 8 bases; junction bases outside the gene matches: 11. The CDR3: CASSARQGRQGYTF. The DNA of the CDR3 is TGTGCCAGCAGTGCTAGACAGGGGAGGCAAGGCTACACCTTC.

This sequence joins TRBV30 and TRBJ1-4; 8 bases are shared with TRBD1. This CDR3 has 15 amino acids. Germline CDR1 is GTSNPN and CDR2 is SVGIG (reference sequence). The V and J ends lost 8 bases and 4 bases, in that order; junction bases with no gene match: 12. The CDR3 DNA follows: TGTGCCATGGATACTGGGACAGGCTATAATGAAAAACTGTTTTTT. It is translated as CAMDTGTGYNEKLFF.

This chain connects TRBV4-3 to TRBJ2-7; 9 nucleotides agree with TRBD1. CDR3 length: 16 residues. The germline V gene encodes CDR1 LGHNA and CDR2 YSLEER. Unmatched junction bases numbered 10, after V lost 3 bases and J lost 4 bases. The CDR3 DNA reads as TGCGCCAGCAGCCAGGGGGCGGGGACAGGGATTTACGAGCAGTACTTC. It codes for CASSQGAGTGIYEQYF.

The chain links TRBV6-6 to TRBJ2-3, with TRBD2 as a possible D gene (6 bases). The germline V gene has CDR1 MNHNY and CDR2 SVGAGI (reference sequence). The CDR3 is 15 amino acids. Between the trimmed V and J ends, which lost 4 bases and 3 bases, there was a span of 14 bases. DNA for the CDR3: TGTGCCAGCAGTTGGGGACGGGAGCGAACAGATACGCAGTATTTT. This gives the protein CASSWGRERTDTQYF.